This T cell receptor beta chain derives from a study of shared clonotypes between healthy human individuals (dated by TCRdb to 2018 to 2020). For the wider study: A few men and two women, aged 18 to 49 years, made up the cohort. To estimate repertoire size and how much clonotypes are shared between individuals, the study performed deep sequencing of blood TCR repertoires from five healthy adults. Per donor, leukapheresis produced somewhere between about 0.94 and 10 billion PBMCs. Libraries were prepared and TCR repertoires were sequenced by different laboratories using diverse techniques, in order to increase sequencing depth and limit assay-specific biases. Per donor, three plates each were used for CD4 naive and CD4 memory, two for CD8 naive, and one for CD8 memory. Results the study describes overall, beyond this receptor: Even with the large sequencing depth, rarefaction of the sorted-subset datasets indicated that sequencing was incomplete. Larger estimated clonotype richness was generally found for naive subsets than for memory subsets. Because the study included only a small number of donors, the genetic and exposure-history diversity represented was limited. Compared with non-shared clonotypes, the clonotypes found in all four sorted-subset donors had higher generation probabilities. Sampling was restricted to blood, and TCR repertoires in tissues likely differ from the TCR repertoires found in blood. Pairwise subsampling indicated that sequencing depth was expected to affect the degree of clonotype sharing among donors. About 4.5% of naive CD4, 3.5% of naive CD8, around 2.3% of memory CD4, and around 0.42% of memory CD8 clonotypes were shared across several donors.

Notes on this clone: It lacks a known antigen. The germline gene is not matched at one end of the junction; a read error may be the cause.

From the cysteine up to the phenylalanine, the CDR3 has a length of 13 residues. The DNA shown is the 39-base CDR3, in frame from base 1. Via the germline V gene, CDR1 is MNHEY and CDR2 SVGAGI. The donors were healthy, HIV-negative adults who had no recently reported acute infections or vaccinations. Only Caucasian adults living in Nashville, Tennessee, USA were represented among the donors. CD4+ T cells were enriched by magnetic negative selection; naive cells were then positively selected on CD45RA, and the negative fraction formed the memory subset. After blood collection by leukapheresis, PBMCs were isolated using Ficoll-Histopaque density gradient centrifugation and then cryopreserved in the vapor phase of liquid nitrogen. Analytical flow cytometry was used to check the purity and quantity of each magnetically sorted T cell population. Genomic DNA was isolated from every sorted fraction and measured by UV absorbance on a Nanodrop 2000c.

Using the deep immunoSEQ assay, multiplex PCR amplified TCR CDR3 regions from genomic DNA. Extracted genomic DNA from each cell subset was distributed evenly across all wells of several immunoSEQ 96-well plates, and each plate was treated as a replicate. For sorted subsets, around 0.2 ug genomic DNA, equal to tens of thousands of T cell genomes, was loaded into each replicate PCR. Purified libraries were measured with a Qubit 3.0 fluorometer, size-checked on a Bioanalyzer 2100, and measured again with the KAPA Library Quantification kit. Each immunoSEQ 96-well plate was sequenced on its own single-read 150-cycle Illumina NextSeq 550 flow cell. The study's processing was this. Because only junctional sequences without quality scores were contained in the immunoSEQ output, filtering matching that applied to full-length reads could not be performed. Sequences were annotated with PyIR, a Python wrapper for IgBLAST v1.9, using IMGT germline references to assign V/J genes and CDR3. Reads were filtered out if the reads had weak V/J assignments (E-value above 1e-6), no CDR3, stop codons, out-of-frame junctions, or ambiguous translated residues. V3J clonotypes were defined as sequences sharing the same inferred V gene, J gene, and CDR3 amino acid sequence. The percentage overlap between two repertoires was calculated by dividing the number of shared unique clonotypes by the size of the smaller repertoire. Three approaches were used to assess repertoire richness: RTK rarefaction, the Chao1 estimator, and Recon v2.1 estimates of unobserved clonotypes. OLGA was used to compute generation probabilities for all TCRbeta clonotypes that the gDNA method yielded from four donors. Here the immuneACCESS table is served through TCRdb, limited to in-frame sequences with V and J called. Missing clones are a known gap in these copies; in checked studies unresolved V genes cover under half, and the rest lacks a known reason. That table supplies the V and J calls and clone size; D and trimming were determined from the DNA. Across this sample there are 950,000 to 1,200,000 clones, with approximately 80% seen only once. The top ten hold about 0.89% of the sample.

The V and J genes are TRBV6-5 and TRBJ2-7; possibly the D gene is TRBD1, per 5 matching bases. The clonotype was recovered from a young man in good health. Some clones in this sample may be carry-over from other donors' samples. The sequenced sample consisted of memory CD4+ T cells from PBMCs. The sample's cell subset or site label is to be understood as: CD45RA-negative fraction. CDR3 sequence: CASNDRDSGQKHF. The DNA is TGTGCCAGCAACGACCGTGATTCAGGGCAAAAGCACTTC.